This section outlines one T cell receptor beta chain sequence together with its context. Its antigen has not been determined. No quality values exist for individual bases; no much larger clone is one base distant. As encoded in the germline V gene, CDR1 is SGHAT while CDR2 is FQNNGV. The CDR3 measures 14 amino acids from cysteine to phenylalanine. Left in the record is the CDR3 DNA by itself, 42 bases read in frame from the first base. The trim is 5 bases for V and 5 bases for J, with a gap of 13 bases between the germline ends. TCR CDR3 regions were amplified from genomic DNA by multiplex PCR using the deep immunoSEQ assay. Genomic DNA extracted from each cell subset was distributed evenly over all wells of several immunoSEQ 96-well plates, and each plate served as one replicate. Each replicate PCR for sorted subsets received 150 to 250 ng genomic DNA, equal to roughly 30,000 T cell genomes. The purified libraries were quantified using a Qubit 3.0 fluorometer, sized with a Bioanalyzer 2100, and then quantified again using the KAPA Library Quantification kit. Every immunoSEQ 96-well plate was sequenced on a dedicated single-read 150-cycle Illumina NextSeq 550 flow cell. In the original analysis: Because the immunoSEQ output included only junctional sequences and no quality scores, the filtering could not be the same as the filtering used for full-length reads. Sequences were annotated with PyIR, a Python wrapper for IgBLAST v1.9, using IMGT germline references to assign V/J genes and CDR3. Reads with weak V/J assignments (E-value above 1e-6), missing CDR3, stop codons, out-of-frame junctions, or ambiguous translated residues were removed. A V3J clonotype was defined by an identical inferred V gene, J gene, and CDR3 amino acid sequence. To compute the percentage overlap between repertoires, the number of shared unique clonotypes was divided by the size of the smaller repertoire. Richness of each repertoire was evaluated using RTK rarefaction, the Chao1 estimator, and Recon v2.1 estimates of unobserved clonotypes. For all TCRbeta clonotypes obtained by the gDNA method from a handful of donors, generation probabilities were computed with OLGA. The clones in this table, taken by TCRdb from immuneACCESS, are in-frame only. Not every clone is retained; where verified, under half of the shortfall comes from an unresolved V gene, and the cause of the rest is unknown. V and J calls plus clone size are reproduced from that table; the DNA served to infer D and trimming. This sample is represented by some 240,000 clones; approximately 70% of them were singletons. The ten largest make up 11% of the sample.

Healthy HIV-negative adults with no recently reported acute infections or vaccinations were included as donors. Every donor was a Caucasian adult residing in Nashville, Tennessee, USA. Magnetic negative selection was used to enrich CD4+ T cells, after which naive cells were positively selected on CD45RA and the negative fraction became the memory subset. After blood collection by leukapheresis, PBMCs were isolated using Ficoll-Histopaque density gradient centrifugation and then cryopreserved in the vapor phase of liquid nitrogen. Analytical flow cytometry was used to check the purity and quantity of every magnetically sorted T cell population. Each sorted fraction had its genomic DNA isolated and then quantified by UV absorbance on a Nanodrop 2000c. This sample was included in a study of shared clonotypes between healthy human individuals (TCRdb year 2020). Broadly, across the study: The cohort included a few men and a couple of women between 18 and 49 years of age. Different laboratories and diverse techniques were used to prepare libraries and sequence TCR repertoires, to increase sequencing depth and limit assay-specific biases. Each donor's leukapheresis produced roughly between roughly 0.85 and 9 billion PBMCs. Blood TCR repertoires of five healthy adults were deeply sequenced to estimate repertoire size and the extent of clonotype sharing between individuals. For each donor, CD4 naive and CD4 memory were each given three plates, CD8 naive was given two plates, and CD8 memory was given one plate.

General findings and caveats noted by the study authors: When a handful of donors were compared, the shared fraction of clonotypes was roughly 5% for naive CD4, about 4% for naive CD8, 2.3% for memory CD4, and roughly 0.4% for memory CD8. Because the study included a small number of donors, the genetic and exposure-history diversity represented was limited. Naive subsets generally had larger estimated clonotype richness than memory subsets did. Based on pairwise subsampling, the degree of clonotype sharing among donors was expected to be affected by sequencing depth. Even with the large sequencing depth, rarefaction of the sorted-subset datasets indicated that sequencing was incomplete. Sampling was restricted to blood, and TCR repertoires in tissues likely differ from the TCR repertoires found in blood. Compared with non-shared clonotypes, the clonotypes found in all four sorted-subset donors had higher generation probabilities.

Sequencing was performed on memory CD4+ T cells sorted from blood. In light of the paper, this sample's cell subset or site label describes: CD45RA-negative fraction. The clonotype originates from a man between 25 and 39 years old in good health. Recombination connected TRBV11-2 to TRBJ2-1, with no D gene named confidently. The CDR3 in this case is CASSDNLINNEQFF. The nucleotide sequence reads as follows: TGTGCCAGCAGCGACAACCTTATCAACAATGAGCAGTTCTTC.